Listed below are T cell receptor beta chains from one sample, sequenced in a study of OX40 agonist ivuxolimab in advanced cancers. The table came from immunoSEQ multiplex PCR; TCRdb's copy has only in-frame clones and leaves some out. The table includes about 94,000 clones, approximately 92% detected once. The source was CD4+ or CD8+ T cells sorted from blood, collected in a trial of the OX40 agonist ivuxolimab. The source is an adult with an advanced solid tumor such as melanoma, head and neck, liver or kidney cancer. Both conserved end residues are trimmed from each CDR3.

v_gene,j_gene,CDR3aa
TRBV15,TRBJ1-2,ATSTRGAYGYT
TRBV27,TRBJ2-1,ASSPKQGLRQYEQF
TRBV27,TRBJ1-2,ASSFGGVYGYT
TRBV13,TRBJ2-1,ASTPRGGGPGYNEQF
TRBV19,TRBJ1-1,ASSARGSVNTEAF
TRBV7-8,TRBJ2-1,ASRDRDWVYNEQF
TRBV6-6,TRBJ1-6,ASSLGQGYSPLH
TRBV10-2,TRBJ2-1,ASSESLAGEF
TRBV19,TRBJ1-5,ASSMDTSRMGQH
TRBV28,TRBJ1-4,ASSEGGSNEKLF
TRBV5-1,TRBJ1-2,ASSWNGQAYGYT
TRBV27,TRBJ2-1,ASSLVGPGEQF
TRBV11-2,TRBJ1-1,ASSQKGAPDTEAF
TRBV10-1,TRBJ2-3,ASSVGADTQY
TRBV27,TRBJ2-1,ASKESDRAYNEQF
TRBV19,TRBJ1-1,ASTSHSGGNTEAF
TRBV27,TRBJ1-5,ASRVRAGSNQPQH
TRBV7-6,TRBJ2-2,ASSWTSGRDRELF
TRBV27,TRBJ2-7,ASSLARTGPYEQY
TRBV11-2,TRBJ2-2,ASSTYGTANTGELF
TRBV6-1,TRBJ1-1,ASSWTPLRTEAF
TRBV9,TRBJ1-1,ASSVGRGTEAF
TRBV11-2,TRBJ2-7,ASGTSGSQNEQY
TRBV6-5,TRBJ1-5,ASSPYRGYNQPQH